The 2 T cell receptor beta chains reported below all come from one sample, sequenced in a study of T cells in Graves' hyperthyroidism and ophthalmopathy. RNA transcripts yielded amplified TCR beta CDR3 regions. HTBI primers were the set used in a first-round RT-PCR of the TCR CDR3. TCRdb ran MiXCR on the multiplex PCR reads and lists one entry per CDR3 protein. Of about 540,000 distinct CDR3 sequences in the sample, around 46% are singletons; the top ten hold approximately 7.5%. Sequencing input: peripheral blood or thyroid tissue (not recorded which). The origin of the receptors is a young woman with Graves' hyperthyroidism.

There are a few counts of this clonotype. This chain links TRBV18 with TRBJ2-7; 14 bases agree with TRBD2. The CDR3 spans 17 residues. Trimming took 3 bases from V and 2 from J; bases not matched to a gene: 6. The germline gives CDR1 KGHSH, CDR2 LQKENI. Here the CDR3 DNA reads TGTGCCAGCTCACCCCCGGGACTAGCGGGGGAAGCCTACGAGCAGTACTTC. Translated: CASSPPGLAGEAYEQYF.

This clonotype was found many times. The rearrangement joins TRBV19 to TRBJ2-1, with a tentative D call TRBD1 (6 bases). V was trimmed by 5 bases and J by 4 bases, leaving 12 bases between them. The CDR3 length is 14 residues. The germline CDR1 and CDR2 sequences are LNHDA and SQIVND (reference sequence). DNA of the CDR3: TGTGCCAGTAGTCCAGGACAGTATTACAATGAGCAGTTCTTC. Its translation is CASSPGQYYNEQFF.